These T cell receptor beta chains were read from a single sample in a study of Ad26.COV2.S vaccination and SARS-CoV-2 variants. Only in-frame clones appear in the TCRdb table, and some are missing; sequencing was by immunoSEQ multiplex PCR. The sample records around 250,000 clones, around 85% being singletons. Sequencing was performed on peripheral blood, taken in a trial of Ad26.COV2.S vaccine versus placebo. These receptors were collected from a person between 18 and 60 years old who received the Ad26.COV2.S COVID-19 vaccine or a placebo. Each CDR3 is given with its conserved first and last residue. The D gene is left open where the match is weak. Clone size is given for some rows only: seen once, a few or many times, or a class if the clone is expanded.

clone_size | j_call | d_call | v_call | cdr3_aa | cdr3_nt
. | TRBJ1-5 | . | TRBV2 | CASSEGAAGPQHF | TGTGCCAGCAGTGAAGGGGCCGCTGGGCCCCAGCATTTT
. | TRBJ1-4 | TRBD1 | TRBV9 | CASSPGQATNEKLFF | TGTGCCAGCAGCCCCGGACAGGCAACTAATGAAAAACTGTTTTTT
. | TRBJ2-2 | TRBD1 | TRBV6-2/TRBV6-3 | CASSFSGGDTGELFF | TGTGCCAGCAGTTTTTCAGGGGGCGATACCGGGGAGCTGTTTTTT
few | TRBJ1-3 | . | TRBV18 | CASSPPAGNLGGNTIYF | TGTGCCAGCTCACCCCCCGCGGGCAACCTGGGTGGAAACACCATATATTTT
. | TRBJ2-5 | TRBD1 | TRBV29-1 | CSVTDRGETQYF | TGCAGCGTTACGGACAGGGGCGAGACCCAGTACTTC
once | TRBJ2-7 | . | TRBV3-1/TRBV3-2 | CASSQDLRSEQYF | TGTGCCAGCAGCCAAGATCTGAGGAGCGAGCAGTACTTC
. | TRBJ1-1 | . | TRBV7-3 | CASSLLGGNTEAFF | TGTGCCAGCAGCTTGCTAGGGGGGAACACTGAAGCTTTCTTT
. | TRBJ2-5 | . | TRBV9 | CASSALGVRETQYF | TGTGCCAGCAGCGCCCTGGGGGTACGGGAGACCCAGTACTTC
. | TRBJ2-3 | TRBD2 | TRBV7-3 | CASSFSGSRDTQYF | TGTGCCAGCAGCTTTAGCGGGAGTCGGGATACGCAGTATTTT
. | TRBJ2-5 | . | TRBV11-2 | CASSLEGFRSPQYF | TGTGCCAGCAGCTTAGAGGGTTTTCGTTCGCCCCAGTACTTC
. | TRBJ1-5 | . | TRBV5-4 | CASSFGGRGNQPQHF | TGTGCCAGCAGCTTCGGGGGTAGGGGCAATCAGCCCCAGCATTTT
once | TRBJ2-7 | TRBD1 | TRBV19 | CASSPRRTGYEQYF | TGTGCCAGTAGCCCCCGTAGGACAGGCTACGAGCAGTACTTC
. | TRBJ1-2 | TRBD1 | TRBV18 | CASSRSRDRNYGYTF | TGTGCCAGCTCACGAAGCCGGGACAGGAACTATGGCTACACCTTC
. | TRBJ1-1 | TRBD1 | TRBV4-2 | CASSQTGQGWTEAFF | TGTGCCAGCAGCCAAACCGGACAGGGTTGGACTGAAGCTTTCTTT
. | TRBJ1-5 | . | TRBV3-1/TRBV3-2 | CASSPGGGRVHF | TGTGCCAGCAGCCCTGGGGGAGGTAGAGTGCATTTT
once | TRBJ1-1 | . | TRBV19 | CASASWTGVFGTEAFF | TGTGCCAGCGCGAGTTGGACGGGGGTCTTTGGAACTGAAGCTTTCTTT
. | TRBJ2-1 | TRBD1 | TRBV5-8 | CASSFGQALSYNEQFF | TGTGCCAGCAGCTTCGGACAGGCCCTATCCTACAATGAGCAGTTCTTC
. | TRBJ2-1 | TRBD2 | TRBV6-4 | CASSSLAGGDYNEQFF | TGTGCCAGCAGTTCTCTAGCGGGAGGGGATTACAATGAGCAGTTCTTC
once | TRBJ1-2 | . | TRBV12-3/TRBV12-4 | CASRPQGMVGYTF | TGTGCCAGCAGGCCTCAGGGTATGGTTGGCTACACCTTC
once | TRBJ1-4 | TRBD1 | TRBV5-4 | CASSLRTGGEEKLFF | TGTGCCAGCAGCTTGAGGACAGGGGGTGAGGAAAAACTGTTTTTT
. | TRBJ2-1 | TRBD2 | TRBV19 | CASSIYGGLAYNEQFF | TGTGCCAGTAGTATTTACGGGGGACTAGCCTACAATGAGCAGTTCTTC
. | TRBJ2-2 | . | TRBV7-6 | CASRRSGELFF | TGTGCCAGCCGGCGCTCCGGGGAGCTGTTTTTT
few | TRBJ1-3 | . | TRBV27 | CASSYYQGLKNTIYF | TGTGCCAGCAGTTATTATCAGGGATTGAAAAACACCATATATTTT
. | TRBJ2-3 | . | TRBV4-1 | CASSQEVARETDTQYF | TGCGCCAGCAGCCAGGAGGTAGCAAGGGAAACAGATACGCAGTATTTT
once | TRBJ1-2 | . | TRBV6-6 | CASIFPPEGKGYTF | TGTGCCAGCATTTTTCCCCCCGAGGGGAAGGGCTACACCTTC
. | TRBJ2-1 | TRBD1 | TRBV19 | CASQQGRAYNEQFF | TGTGCCAGCCAACAGGGGCGCGCATACAATGAGCAGTTCTTC
. | TRBJ2-2 | . | TRBV18 | CASSPPFLVGTGELFF | TGTGCCAGCTCACCACCGTTCCTAGTAGGCACCGGGGAGCTGTTTTTT
. | TRBJ2-3 | . | TRBV5-1 | CASSLAPVSGTDTQYF | TGCGCCAGCAGCTTGGCTCCAGTTTCAGGCACAGATACGCAGTATTTT
. | TRBJ1-1 | . | TRBV4-3 | CASSLGANTEAFF | TGCGCCAGCAGCCTCGGGGCGAACACTGAAGCTTTCTTT
. | TRBJ1-5 | . | TRBV30 | CAWSSLGNQPQHF | TGTGCCTGGAGTAGTCTCGGCAATCAGCCCCAGCATTTT
few | TRBJ1-2 | . | TRBV30 | CAWSVIKADGYTF | TGTGCCTGGAGTGTAATAAAGGCGGATGGCTACACCTTC
. | TRBJ1-2 | . | TRBV27 | CASTPAARNLANYGYTF | TGTGCCAGCACCCCGGCGGCACGTAACTTAGCTAACTATGGCTACACCTTC
. | TRBJ2-1 | . | TRBV7-9 | CASSWGLSGEQFF | TGTGCCAGCAGCTGGGGACTCAGCGGTGAGCAGTTCTTC
. | TRBJ2-7 | TRBD2 | TRBV6-5 | CASIRRTSTPYEQYF | TGTGCCAGCATACGAAGGACTAGTACGCCCTACGAGCAGTACTTC
. | TRBJ1-2 | . | TRBV7-9 | CASSLTDPGGYTF | TGTGCCAGCAGCTTAACCGACCCGGGTGGCTACACCTTC
. | TRBJ2-7 | . | TRBV12-3/TRBV12-4 | CASSFGSSYEQYF | TGTGCCAGCAGTTTCGGAAGCTCCTACGAGCAGTACTTC
. | TRBJ1-6 | . | TRBV7-6 | CASSLNRRTPLHF | TGTGCCAGCAGCTTGAATCGCAGGACACCCCTCCACTTT
. | TRBJ1-1 | TRBD1 | TRBV5-1 | CASSPEGQGEAFF | TGCGCCAGCAGCCCGGAGGGACAGGGAGAAGCTTTCTTT
. | TRBJ2-3 | . | TRBV5-1 | CASSLARVEDTQYF | TGCGCCAGCAGCTTGGCTCGGGTGGAAGATACGCAGTATTTT
. | TRBJ1-2 | . | TRBV6-5 | CASSYSPEGTNYGYTF | TGTGCCAGCAGTTACTCGCCAGAGGGGACTAACTATGGCTACACCTTC
. | TRBJ2-7 | TRBD1 | TRBV7-9 | CASTLRQGPYEQYF | TGTGCCAGCACTCTCCGACAGGGACCCTACGAGCAGTACTTC
. | TRBJ2-5 | . | TRBV12-5 | CASALQIQETQYF | TGTGCTAGTGCTCTACAGATCCAAGAGACCCAGTACTTC
. | TRBJ2-2 | . | TRBV7-9 | CASSLAKGAGELFF | TGTGCCAGCAGCTTAGCAAAGGGGGCCGGGGAGCTGTTTTTT
. | TRBJ2-3 | . | TRBV28 | CASSLRGTDTQYF | TGTGCCAGCAGTTTGAGGGGCACAGATACGCAGTATTTT
. | TRBJ2-2 | . | TRBV7-9 | CASSLAGGRRELFF | TGTGCCAGCAGCTTAGCGGGCGGGCGCAGGGAGCTGTTTTTT
. | TRBJ2-3 | . | TRBV11-2 | CASSLLQGADTQYF | TGTGCCAGCAGCCTCCTCCAAGGGGCCGATACGCAGTATTTT
once | TRBJ1-2 | . | TRBV6-5 | CASSYLGGGNYGYTF | TGTGCCAGCAGTTACTTGGGCGGGGGGAACTATGGCTACACCTTC
. | TRBJ1-1 | . | TRBV30 | CAWGRVNTEAFF | TGTGCCTGGGGACGGGTGAACACTGAAGCTTTCTTT
. | TRBJ1-4 | . | TRBV5-8 | CASSSTGTPATNEKLFF | TGTGCCAGCAGCTCCACCGGGACACCGGCAACTAATGAAAAACTGTTTTTT